This is a list of T cell receptor beta chains from one sample in a study of T cell responses to AZD1222 COVID-19 vaccine. Here immunoSEQ multiplex PCR was the method, and the copy in TCRdb shows in-frame clones only, minus some. The sample shows 120,000 to 150,000 clones, about nine tenths of them seen only once. The material sequenced was peripheral blood, taken 28 days after the second AZD1222 dose. These receptors were taken from an adult who received the AZD1222 COVID-19 vaccine. Each CDR3 is given with its conserved first and last residue. A D gene is named only where the DNA matches it firmly. Rows give clone size only sometimes, using once, few, many, or a class for an expanded clone.

-	TRBV7-9	-	TRBJ1-1	CASSLVGGMNTEAFF	TGTGCCAGCAGCTTAGTAGGTGGAATGAACACTGAAGCTTTCTTT
-	TRBV2	-	TRBJ1-1	CASRVTLNTEAFF	TGTGCCAGCAGGGTGACACTGAACACTGAAGCTTTCTTT
TRBD2	TRBV6-2/TRBV6-3	-	TRBJ2-1	CASSSFGGGRVHNEQFF	TGTGCCAGCAGTTCCTTTGGCGGCGGGAGGGTCCACAATGAGCAGTTCTTC
TRBD1	TRBV28	-	TRBJ2-7	CASSYGQAPYEQYF	TGTGCCAGCAGTTACGGACAGGCCCCCTACGAGCAGTACTTC
-	TRBV2	-	TRBJ2-3	CASNPPGLVYF	TGTGCCAGCAACCCACCGGGACTTGTGTATTTT
-	TRBV30	once	TRBJ2-3	CAWSPITSTDTQYF	TGTGCCTGGTCCCCGATAACTAGCACAGATACGCAGTATTTT
TRBD1	TRBV19	-	TRBJ2-3	CASTRGQGSTDTQYF	TGTGCCAGTACCCGGGGACAGGGAAGCACAGATACGCAGTATTTT
-	TRBV7-9	-	TRBJ2-7	CASSFRGDEHEQYF	TGTGCCAGCAGCTTTAGAGGGGATGAACACGAGCAGTACTTC
-	TRBV7-2	few	TRBJ2-5	CASSPSRTTQETQYF	TGTGCCAGCAGCCCCTCGCGGACAACTCAAGAGACCCAGTACTTC
-	TRBV13	-	TRBJ2-7	CASSLGTLSGYYEQYF	TGTGCCAGCAGCTTAGGGACCTTGTCGGGCTACTACGAGCAGTACTTC
-	TRBV19	once	TRBJ2-7	CASSISTLVPYEQYF	TGTGCCAGTAGTATATCCACACTCGTCCCCTACGAGCAGTACTTC
TRBD1	TRBV10-3	-	TRBJ1-1	CAISDSTLDRGGTEAFF	TGTGCCATCAGTGACTCGACCCTCGACAGGGGCGGTACTGAAGCTTTCTTT
-	TRBV11-2	-	TRBJ1-2	CASSSPRGSNYGYTF	TGTGCCAGCAGCTCCCCCAGGGGCAGCAACTATGGCTACACCTTC
TRBD2	TRBV7-2	-	TRBJ2-1	CASSFGGRANEQFF	TGTGCCAGCAGCTTCGGCGGGAGGGCGAATGAGCAGTTCTTC
TRBD2	TRBV7-2	-	TRBJ2-5	CASSLVYGAGGETQYF	TGTGCCAGCAGCTTAGTTTACGGAGCGGGAGGGGAGACCCAGTACTTC
-	TRBV5-1	-	TRBJ2-7	CASRTALNYEQYF	TGCGCCAGCAGGACAGCGCTGAACTACGAGCAGTACTTC
TRBD2	TRBV11-2	-	TRBJ2-1	CASSPLPGRHNEQFF	TGTGCCAGCAGCCCCCTGCCCGGGAGGCACAATGAGCAGTTCTTC
-	TRBV7-2	-	TRBJ1-2	CASSSTADNYGYTF	TGTGCCAGCAGCTCGACAGCCGATAACTATGGCTACACCTTC
-	TRBV7-8	-	TRBJ1-5	CASSLARTPGGQPQHF	TGTGCCAGCAGCTTAGCGCGAACCCCCGGGGGGCAGCCCCAGCATTTT